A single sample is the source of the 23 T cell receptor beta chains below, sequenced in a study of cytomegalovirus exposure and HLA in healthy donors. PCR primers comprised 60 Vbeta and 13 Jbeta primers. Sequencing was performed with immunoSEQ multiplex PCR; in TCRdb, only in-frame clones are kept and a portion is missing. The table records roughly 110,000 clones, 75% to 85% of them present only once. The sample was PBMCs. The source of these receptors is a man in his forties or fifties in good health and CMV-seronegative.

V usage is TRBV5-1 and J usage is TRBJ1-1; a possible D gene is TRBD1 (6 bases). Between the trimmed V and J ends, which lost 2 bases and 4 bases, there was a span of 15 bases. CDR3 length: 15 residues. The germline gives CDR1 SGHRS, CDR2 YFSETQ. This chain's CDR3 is CASSFAGGAVTEAFF. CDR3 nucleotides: TGCGCCAGCAGCTTCGCTGGGGGCGCGGTCACTGAAGCTTTCTTT.

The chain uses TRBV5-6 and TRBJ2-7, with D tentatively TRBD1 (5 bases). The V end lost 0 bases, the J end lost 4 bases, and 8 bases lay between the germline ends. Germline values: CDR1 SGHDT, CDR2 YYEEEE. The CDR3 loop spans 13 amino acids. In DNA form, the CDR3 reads TGTGCCAGCAGCTTGGACAGGTCTTACGAGCAGTACTTC. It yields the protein CASSLDRSYEQYF.

CDR3 DNA: TGTGCCAGCAGGTCGGGACAGGGCACAGATACGCAGTATTTT. Its protein is CASRSGQGTDTQYF. The V call is TRBV27, the J call TRBJ2-3; 8 nucleotides match TRBD1. The J segment lost 1 base and the V segment lost 6 bases, leaving 3 bases of the junction unmatched. Germline CDR1 MNHEY, CDR2 SMNVEV (reference sequence). The CDR3 sequence is 14 residues long.

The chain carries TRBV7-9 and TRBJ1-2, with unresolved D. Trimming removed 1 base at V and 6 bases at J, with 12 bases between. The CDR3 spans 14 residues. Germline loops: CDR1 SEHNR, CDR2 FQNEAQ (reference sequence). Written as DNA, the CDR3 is TGTGCCAGCAGCTTAGACGAGGGAACTGATGGCTACACCTTC. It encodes CASSLDEGTDGYTF.

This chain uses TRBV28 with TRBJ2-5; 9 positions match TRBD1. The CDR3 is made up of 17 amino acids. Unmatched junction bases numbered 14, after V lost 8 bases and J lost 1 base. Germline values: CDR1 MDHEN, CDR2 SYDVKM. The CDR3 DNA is TGTGCCAGCTGCACAGGGGGCTGGGGAACCAGCCAAGAGACCCAGTACTTC. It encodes CASCTGGWGTSQETQYF.

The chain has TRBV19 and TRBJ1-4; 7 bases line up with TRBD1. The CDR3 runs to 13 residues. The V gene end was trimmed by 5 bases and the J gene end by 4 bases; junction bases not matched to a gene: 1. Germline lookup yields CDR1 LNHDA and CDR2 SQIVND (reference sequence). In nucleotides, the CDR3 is TGTGCCAGTAGTCCAGGGGGTAATGAAAAACTGTTTTTT. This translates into CASSPGGNEKLFF.

The CDR3 DNA follows: TGTGCCAGCAGCTTCCGGGATTGGGACACTGAAGCTTTCTTT. This sequence encodes CASSFRDWDTEAFF. The chain combines TRBV27 with TRBJ1-1; no clear D gene. Germline assignment: CDR1 MNHEY and CDR2 SMNVEV (reference sequence). The CDR3 has 14 residues. Trimming left V 6 bases short and J 3 bases short, with 14 bases between.

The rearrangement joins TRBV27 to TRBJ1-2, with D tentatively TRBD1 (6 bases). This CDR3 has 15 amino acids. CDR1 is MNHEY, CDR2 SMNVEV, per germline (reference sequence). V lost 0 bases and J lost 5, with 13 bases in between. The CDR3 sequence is CASSLSGPDSYGYTF. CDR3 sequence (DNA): TGTGCCAGCAGTTTATCGGGCCCGGACAGTTATGGCTACACCTTC.

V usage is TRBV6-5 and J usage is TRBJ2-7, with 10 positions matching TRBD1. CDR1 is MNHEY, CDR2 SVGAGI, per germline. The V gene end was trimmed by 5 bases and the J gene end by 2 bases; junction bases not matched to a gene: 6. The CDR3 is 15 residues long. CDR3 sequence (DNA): TGTGCCAGCAGTCGGGACAGGGGAATGGCCTACGAGCAGTACGTC. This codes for CASSRDRGMAYEQYV.

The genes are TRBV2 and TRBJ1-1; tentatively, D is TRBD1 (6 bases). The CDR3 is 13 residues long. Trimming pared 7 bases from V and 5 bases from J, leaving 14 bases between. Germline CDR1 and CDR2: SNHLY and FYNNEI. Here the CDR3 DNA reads TGTGCCAGCACTATCGGGGGGCGGACTGAAGCTTTCTTT. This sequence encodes CASTIGGRTEAFF. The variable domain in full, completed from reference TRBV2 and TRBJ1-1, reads EPEVTQTPSHQVTQMGQEVILRCVPISNHLYFYWYRQILGQKVEFLVSFYNNEISEKSEIFDDQFSVERPDGSNFTLKIRSTKLEDSAMYFCASTIGGRTEAFFGQGTRLTVV.

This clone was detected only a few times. The CDR3 bases are TGTGCCAGCAGCTTAGGGGTAGGGGGGGGATCAGATGGCTACACCTTC. Amino acids: CASSLGVGGGSDGYTF. The chain recombines TRBV7-9 with TRBJ1-2; a weak D match, TRBD1 (6 bases). CDR1 and CDR2 (germline): SEHNR, FQNEAQ (reference sequence). The CDR3 extends over 16 amino acids. Trimming cost V 1 base and J 6 bases, with 18 bases left between them.

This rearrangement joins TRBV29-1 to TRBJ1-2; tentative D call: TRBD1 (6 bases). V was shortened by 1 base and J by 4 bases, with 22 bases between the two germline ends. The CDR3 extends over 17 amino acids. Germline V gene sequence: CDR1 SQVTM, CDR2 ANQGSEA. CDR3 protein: CSVEGQVDSTGSYGYTF. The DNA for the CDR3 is TGCAGCGTTGAAGGACAGGTTGATAGTACGGGAAGCTATGGCTACACCTTC.

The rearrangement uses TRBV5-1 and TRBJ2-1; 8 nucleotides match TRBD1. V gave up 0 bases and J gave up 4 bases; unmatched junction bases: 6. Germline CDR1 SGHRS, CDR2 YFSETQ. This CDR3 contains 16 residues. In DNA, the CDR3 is TGCGCCAGCAGCTTGGGAAGTGGGACAGGTTACAATGAGCAGTTCTTC. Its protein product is CASSLGSGTGYNEQFF. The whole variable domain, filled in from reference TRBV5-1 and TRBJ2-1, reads KAGVTQTPRYLIKTRGQQVTLSCSPISGHRSVSWYQQTPGQGLQFLFEYFSETQRNKGNFPGRFSGRQFSNSRSEMNVSTLELGDSALYLCASSLGSGTGYNEQFFGPGTRLTVL.

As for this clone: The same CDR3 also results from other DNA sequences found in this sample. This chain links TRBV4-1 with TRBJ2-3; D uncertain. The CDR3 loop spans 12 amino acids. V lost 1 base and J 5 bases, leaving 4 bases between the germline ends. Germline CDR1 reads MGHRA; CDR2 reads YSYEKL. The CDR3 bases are TGCGCCAGCAGCCAAGTACTAGATACGCAGTATTTT. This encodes CASSQVLDTQYF.

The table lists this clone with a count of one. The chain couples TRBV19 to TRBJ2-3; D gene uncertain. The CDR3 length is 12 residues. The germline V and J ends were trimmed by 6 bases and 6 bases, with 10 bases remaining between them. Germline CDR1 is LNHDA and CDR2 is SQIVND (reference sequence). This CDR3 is CASSPTSDTQYF. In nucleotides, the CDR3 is TGTGCCAGTAGCCCCACCAGTGATACGCAGTATTTT.

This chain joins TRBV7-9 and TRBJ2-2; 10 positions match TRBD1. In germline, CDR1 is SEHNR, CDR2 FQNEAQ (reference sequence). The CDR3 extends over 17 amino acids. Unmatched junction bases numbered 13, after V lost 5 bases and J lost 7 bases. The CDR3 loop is CASSPRGQGIIIGELFF. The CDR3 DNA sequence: TGTGCCAGCAGCCCTCGGGGACAGGGGATTATTATCGGGGAGCTGTTTTTT.

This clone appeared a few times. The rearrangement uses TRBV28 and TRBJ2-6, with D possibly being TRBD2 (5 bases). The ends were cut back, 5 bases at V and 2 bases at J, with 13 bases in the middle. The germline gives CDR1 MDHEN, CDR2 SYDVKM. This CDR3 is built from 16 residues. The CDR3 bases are TGTGCCAGCAGTCCCCCGGGATCTACTGGGGCCAACGTCCTGACTTTC. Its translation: CASSPPGSTGANVLTF.

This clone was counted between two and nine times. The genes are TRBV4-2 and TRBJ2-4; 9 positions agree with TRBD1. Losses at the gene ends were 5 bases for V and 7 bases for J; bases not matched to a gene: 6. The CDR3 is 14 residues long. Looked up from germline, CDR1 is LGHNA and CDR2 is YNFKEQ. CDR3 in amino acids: CASSTGTGLNIQYF. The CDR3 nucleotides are TGTGCCAGCAGCACCGGGACAGGGCTGAACATTCAGTACTTC.

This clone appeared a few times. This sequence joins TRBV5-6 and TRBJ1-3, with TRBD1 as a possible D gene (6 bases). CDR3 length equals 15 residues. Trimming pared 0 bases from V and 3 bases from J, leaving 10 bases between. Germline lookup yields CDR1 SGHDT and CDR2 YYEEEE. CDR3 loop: CASSLAGAYGNTIYF. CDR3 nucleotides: TGTGCCAGCAGCTTGGCAGGGGCGTATGGAAACACCATATATTTT.

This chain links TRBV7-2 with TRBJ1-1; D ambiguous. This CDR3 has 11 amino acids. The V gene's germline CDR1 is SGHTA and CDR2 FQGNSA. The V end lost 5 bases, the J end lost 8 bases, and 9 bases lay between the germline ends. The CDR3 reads CASSEYEEAFF. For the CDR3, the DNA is TGTGCCAGCAGCGAATACGAGGAAGCTTTCTTT.

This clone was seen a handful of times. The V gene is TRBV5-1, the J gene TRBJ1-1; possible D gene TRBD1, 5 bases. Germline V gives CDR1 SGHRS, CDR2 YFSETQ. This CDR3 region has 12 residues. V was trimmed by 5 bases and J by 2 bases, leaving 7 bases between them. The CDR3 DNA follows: TGCGCCAGCAGGGGGGGAAACACTGAAGCTTTCTTT. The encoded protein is CASRGGNTEAFF. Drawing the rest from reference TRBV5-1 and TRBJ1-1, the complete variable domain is KAGVTQTPRYLIKTRGQQVTLSCSPISGHRSVSWYQQTPGQGLQFLFEYFSETQRNKGNFPGRFSGRQFSNSRSEMNVSTLELGDSALYLCASRGGNTEAFFGQGTRLTVV.

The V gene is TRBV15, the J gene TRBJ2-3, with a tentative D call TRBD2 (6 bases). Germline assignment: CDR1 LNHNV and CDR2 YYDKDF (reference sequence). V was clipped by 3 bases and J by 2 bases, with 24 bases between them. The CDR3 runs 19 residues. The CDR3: CATSSPTRDSSFYTDTQYF. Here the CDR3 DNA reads TGTGCCACCAGCAGTCCCACGCGGGACTCCAGTTTCTACACAGATACGCAGTATTTT.

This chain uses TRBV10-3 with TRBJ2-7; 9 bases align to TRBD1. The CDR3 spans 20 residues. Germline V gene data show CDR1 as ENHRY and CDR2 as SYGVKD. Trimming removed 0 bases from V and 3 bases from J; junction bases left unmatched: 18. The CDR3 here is CAISESGGYLRTGAIYEQYF. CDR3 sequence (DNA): TGTGCCATCAGTGAGTCGGGAGGGTACCTGAGGACAGGGGCTATCTACGAGCAGTACTTC.